The 17 T cell receptor beta chains below all came from one sample that was sequenced in a study of technical replicates of blood from a few donors. The method was immunoSEQ multiplex PCR; TCRdb's version includes in-frame clones alone and lacks a portion of them. The sample has tens of thousands of clones, approximately 95% seen once. Input material: T cells isolated from PBMCs. These receptor sequences come from a human donor in good health.

This clone was counted only a few times. The V call is TRBV9, the J call TRBJ1-1, with D possibly matching TRBD1 (5 bases). CDR3 size: 14 residues. The V gene's germline CDR1 is SGDLS and CDR2 YYNGEE. The V end was cut by 3 bases, the J end by 4 bases, with 13 bases between. This CDR3 reads CASSGQGWGTEAFF. CDR3 sequence (DNA): TGTGCCAGCAGCGGCCAGGGTTGGGGCACTGAAGCTTTCTTT.

The chain carries TRBV21-1 and TRBJ2-3; the table's D call, TRBD1, has no DNA check behind it. TRBV21-1 is classified as a pseudogene. The CDR3 has 12 amino acids. CDR3 sequence reads: CASSNGPRDDYF. The CDR3, as DNA: TGTGCCAGCAGCAATGGACCCAGGGATGATTATTTT.

The J gene is TRBJ2-7, the V gene TRBV6-5, with 11 bases matching TRBD2. Germline-derived CDR1 and CDR2 are MNHEY and SVGAGI. There are 13 residues in the CDR3. After removal of 6 bases from V and 6 bases from J, the junction contained 4 bases not matched to a gene. CDR3 in DNA: TGTGCCAGCAGCCCCGGACTAGCGGGCGAGCAGTACTTC. Encoded protein: CASSPGLAGEQYF.

The chain recombines TRBV9 with TRBJ1-1, with D maybe TRBD1 (5 bases). Deletions cut 2 bases from V and 4 bases from J, with 12 bases between. The germline gives CDR1 SGDLS, CDR2 YYNGEE. This CDR3 is 14 amino acids long. CDR3 sequence (DNA): TGTGCCAGCAGCGTGCTCAGGGAAATCACTGAAGCTTTCTTT. This encodes CASSVLREITEAFF.

V is TRBV18 and J is TRBJ1-5; D possibly corresponds to TRBD1 (6 bases). Trimming left V 3 bases short and J 7 bases short, with 10 bases between. The CDR3 contains 13 residues. Germline values: CDR1 KGHSH, CDR2 LQKENI. DNA of the CDR3: TGTGCCAGCTCACCGGACAGTGCCCAGCCCCAGCATTTT. Translating gives CASSPDSAQPQHF.

The rearrangement joins TRBV5-1 to TRBJ2-7; possible D gene TRBD2, 5 bases. Germline V gives CDR1 SGHRS, CDR2 YFSETQ. V lost 1 base and J lost 3, with 11 bases in between. The CDR3 is made up of 14 amino acids. CDR3 residues: CASSLPSGSYEQYF. The CDR3 nucleotides read TGCGCCAGCAGCTTGCCGTCGGGAAGCTACGAGCAGTACTTC.

The CDR3 loop is CASSLTGRPNTGELFF. In DNA, the CDR3 is TGTGCCAGCAGCTTAACCGGGAGACCAAACACCGGGGAGCTGTTTTTT. The chain is built from TRBV7-3 and TRBJ2-2, with a weak D call TRBD2 (6 bases). CDR3 length: 16 amino acids. V dropped 0 bases and J dropped 2 bases, with 10 bases sitting between them. CDR1 is SGHTA, CDR2 FQGTGA, per germline.

The J gene is TRBJ1-2, the V gene TRBV6-5; D may be TRBD1 (6 bases). The CDR3 loop spans 14 amino acids. The V gene lost 1 base and the J gene lost 6 bases, with 12 bases spanning the gap. Germline V gene lookup returns CDR1 MNHEY and CDR2 SVGAGI. CDR3 protein: CASSYFGRGDGYTF. The CDR3 nucleotides are TGTGCCAGCAGTTACTTCGGCAGGGGTGATGGCTACACCTTC.

The J gene is TRBJ2-6, the V gene TRBV9; D gene uncertain. Germline CDR1 is SGDLS and CDR2 is YYNGEE. V was cut by 3 bases and J by 0 bases, with 10 bases left in between. The CDR3 extends over 16 amino acids. Here the CDR3 DNA reads TGTGCCAGCAGCGAATATGCAGGCTCTGGGGCCAACGTCCTGACTTTC. It codes for CASSEYAGSGANVLTF.

Written as DNA, the CDR3 is TGTGCCAGCAGCTTATTCGAGTACTCCTACGAGCAGTACTTC. The encoded protein is CASSLFEYSYEQYF. This chain connects TRBV7-2 to TRBJ2-7; D not certain. The V end lost 2 bases, the J end lost 0 bases, and 8 bases lay between the germline ends. CDR3 length: 14 residues. Germline CDR1 is SGHTA and CDR2 is FQGNSA.

The rearrangement links TRBV10-3 to TRBJ2-2; D is undetermined. Germline lookup yields CDR1 ENHRY and CDR2 SYGVKD. The V and J ends lost 7 bases and 1 base respectively, with 4 bases between them. The CDR3 consists of 12 residues. The CDR3 DNA reads as TGTGCCATCACCAGGAACACCGGGGAGCTGTTTTTT. Its translation: CAITRNTGELFF.

The rearrangement joins TRBV18 to TRBJ1-4, with D tentatively TRBD1 (6 bases). The germline V and J ends were trimmed by 8 bases and 3 bases, with 16 bases remaining between them. Looked up from germline, CDR1 is KGHSH and CDR2 is LQKENI. The CDR3 spans 15 residues. As DNA, the CDR3 is TGTGCCAGCGCAGGACAGAGTCTAGCTAATGAAAAACTGTTTTTT. Translating it yields CASAGQSLANEKLFF.

The chain uses TRBV6-5 and TRBJ2-7, with D possibly being TRBD2 (5 bases). CDR3 length: 13 residues. Trimming stripped 5 bases from V and 10 bases from J, with 18 bases between. Germline-derived CDR1 and CDR2 are MNHEY and SVGAGI. CDR3 residues: CASSTGITPRQYF. CDR3 nucleotides: TGTGCCAGCAGTACCGGGATAACTCCGCGACAGTACTTC.

The rearrangement uses TRBV19 and TRBJ1-1; no definite D call. Germline V gene data show CDR1 as LNHDA and CDR2 as SQIVND (reference sequence). With 3 bases removed from V and 2 bases from J, the gap between germline ends came to 7 bases. The CDR3 has 13 residues. CDR3 residues: CASSMTINTEAFF. The CDR3 DNA is TGTGCCAGTAGTATGACAATTAACACTGAAGCTTTCTTT.

The V gene is TRBV27, the J gene TRBJ2-5; 8 nucleotides agree with TRBD1. With V trimmed by 5 bases and J by 2 bases, 4 bases remained unmatched. In germline, CDR1 is MNHEY, CDR2 SMNVEV (reference sequence). This CDR3 region has 14 residues. The DNA of the CDR3 is TGTGCCAGCAGTACAACAGGGGGTCAAGAGACCCAGTACTTC. This translates into CASSTTGGQETQYF.

The chain couples TRBV5-6 to TRBJ2-3; 9 nucleotides line up with TRBD2. Germline CDR1 is SGHDT and CDR2 is YYEEEE. CDR3 length equals 17 residues. The V segment lost 5 bases and the J segment 5 bases; nucleotides outside the gene matches: 15. CDR3 residues: CASSPTRSSGEGDTQYF. The CDR3, as DNA: TGTGCCAGCAGTCCAACCCGTTCTAGCGGGGAGGGAGATACGCAGTATTTT. The full variable domain, completed using reference TRBV5-6 and TRBJ2-3, is DAGVTQSPTHLIKTRGQQVTLRCSPKSGHDTVSWYQQALGQGPQFIFQYYEEEERQRGNFPDRFSGHQFPNYSSELNVNALLLGDSALYLCASSPTRSSGEGDTQYFGPGTRLTVL.

The chain links TRBV21-1 to TRBJ1-5. TRBV21-1 is given as a pseudogene. This CDR3 comprises 15 residues. The CDR3, as DNA: TGTGCCAGCAGCAAAGAGGAGCGGAGCAATCAGCCCCAGCATTTT. Its translation is CASSKEERSNQPQHF.